A few counts support the clone carrying this T cell receptor (beta chain). Its specificity is unknown. The data belong to a study of OX40 agonist ivuxolimab in advanced cancers. Looking at the study overall: Partial responses were achieved by three patients, one with hepatocellular carcinoma and two with cutaneous melanoma.

The CDR3 runs to 17 residues. CDR1 is SGHRS and CDR2 is YFSETQ in the germline V gene. V shed 0 bases, J shed 4 bases, and the junction held 10 bases outside the gene matches. General observations from the study: Some of the nonresponding patients also showed low levels of normalized T-cell clonal expansion.

Here immunoSEQ multiplex PCR was the method, and the copy in TCRdb shows in-frame clones only, minus some. The sample has tens of thousands of clones, roughly 82% seen once. The source was CD4+ or CD8+ T cells sorted from blood, collected in a trial of the OX40 agonist ivuxolimab. This TCR came from an adult with an advanced solid tumor such as melanoma, head and neck, liver or kidney cancer. V and J are TRBV5-1 and TRBJ1-1, with TRBD1 matching over 9 bases. The CDR3 region is CASSLGPGQGRGTEAFF. CDR3 bases: TGCGCCAGCAGCTTGGGGCCGGGACAGGGAAGGGGCACTGAAGCTTTCTTT. Using reference TRBV5-1 and TRBJ1-1 for the parts outside the CDR3, the full variable domain is KAGVTQTPRYLIKTRGQQVTLSCSPISGHRSVSWYQQTPGQGLQFLFEYFSETQRNKGNFPGRFSGRQFSNSRSEMNVSTLELGDSALYLCASSLGPGQGRGTEAFFGQGTRLTVV.